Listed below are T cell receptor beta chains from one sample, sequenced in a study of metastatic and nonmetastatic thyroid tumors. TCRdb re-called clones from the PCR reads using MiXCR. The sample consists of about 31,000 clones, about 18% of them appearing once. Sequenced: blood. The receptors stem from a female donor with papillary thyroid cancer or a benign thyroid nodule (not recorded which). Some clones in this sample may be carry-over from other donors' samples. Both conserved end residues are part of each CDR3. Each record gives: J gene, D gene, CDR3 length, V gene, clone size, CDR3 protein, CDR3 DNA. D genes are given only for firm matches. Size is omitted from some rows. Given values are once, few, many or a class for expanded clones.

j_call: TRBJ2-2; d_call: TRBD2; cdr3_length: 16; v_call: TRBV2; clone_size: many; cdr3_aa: CASTPGLADNTGELFF; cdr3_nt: TGTGCCAGCACCCCGGGGCTAGCGGATAACACCGGGGAGCTGTTTTTT
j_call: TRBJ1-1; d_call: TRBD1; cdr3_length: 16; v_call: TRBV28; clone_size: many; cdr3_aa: CASSPHYGQGNTEAFF; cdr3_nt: TGTGCCAGCAGTCCGCATTACGGACAGGGAAACACTGAAGCTTTCTTT
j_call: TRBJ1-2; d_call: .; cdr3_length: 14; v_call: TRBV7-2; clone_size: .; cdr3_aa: CASSPTGRGYGYTF; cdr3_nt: TGTGCCAGCAGCCCCACAGGGCGCGGCTATGGCTACACCTTC
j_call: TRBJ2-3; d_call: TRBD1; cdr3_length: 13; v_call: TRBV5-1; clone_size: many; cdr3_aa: CASSSTGEDTQYF; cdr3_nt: TGCGCCAGCAGCTCGACAGGGGAGGATACGCAGTATTTT
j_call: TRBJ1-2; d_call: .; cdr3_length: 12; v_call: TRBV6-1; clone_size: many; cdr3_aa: CASRWDHYGYTF; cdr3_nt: TGTGCCAGCAGGTGGGACCACTATGGCTACACCTTC
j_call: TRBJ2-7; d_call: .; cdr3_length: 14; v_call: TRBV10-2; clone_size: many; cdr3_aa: CASSEVLKWDEQYF; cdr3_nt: TGCGCCAGCAGTGAGGTCCTGAAGTGGGACGAGCAGTACTTC
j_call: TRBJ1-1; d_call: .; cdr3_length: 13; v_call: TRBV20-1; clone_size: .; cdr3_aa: CSAPSLGNTEAFF; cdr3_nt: TGCAGTGCTCCGAGTTTAGGGAACACTGAAGCTTTCTTT
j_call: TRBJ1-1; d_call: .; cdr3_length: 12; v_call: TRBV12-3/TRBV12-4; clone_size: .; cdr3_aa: CASSKRNTEAFF; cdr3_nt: TGTGCCAGCAGCAAGAGAAACACTGAAGCTTTCTTT
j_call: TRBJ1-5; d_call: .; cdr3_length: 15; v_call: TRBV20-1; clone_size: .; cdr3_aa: CSARDPGREGQPQHF; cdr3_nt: TGCAGTGCTAGAGATCCCGGCAGGGAGGGTCAGCCCCAGCATTTT
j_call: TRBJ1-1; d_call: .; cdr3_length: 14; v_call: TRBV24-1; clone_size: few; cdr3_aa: CATSDLRTPRGAFF; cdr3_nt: TGTGCCACCAGTGATTTGAGGACACCCAGGGGAGCTTTCTTT
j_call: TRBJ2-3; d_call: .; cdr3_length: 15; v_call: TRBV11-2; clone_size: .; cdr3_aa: CASSPLLTVADTQYF; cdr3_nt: TGTGCCAGCAGCCCACTCCTGACAGTCGCAGATACGCAGTATTTT
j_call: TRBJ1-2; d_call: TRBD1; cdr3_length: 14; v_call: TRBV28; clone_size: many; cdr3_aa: CASSQGQVAYGYTF; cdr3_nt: TGTGCCAGCAGCCAAGGACAGGTTGCCTATGGCTACACCTTC
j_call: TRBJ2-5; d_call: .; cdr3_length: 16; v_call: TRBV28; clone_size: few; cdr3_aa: CSSSSSPTGTQETQYF; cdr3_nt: TGTTCCAGCAGTTCCTCCCCTACCGGGACCCAGGAGACCCAGTACTTC
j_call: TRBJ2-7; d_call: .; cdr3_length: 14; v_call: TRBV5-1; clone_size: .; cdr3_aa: CASRRRVGAYEQYF; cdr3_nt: TGCGCCAGCAGACGACGGGTGGGGGCCTACGAGCAGTACTTC
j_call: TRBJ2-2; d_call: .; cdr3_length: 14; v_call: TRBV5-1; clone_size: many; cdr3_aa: CASSSMANTGELFF; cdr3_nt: TGCGCCAGCAGCTCAATGGCAAACACCGGGGAGCTGTTTTTT
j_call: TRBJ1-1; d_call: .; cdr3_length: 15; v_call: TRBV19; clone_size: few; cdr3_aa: CASSPTGTTSTEAFF; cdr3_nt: TGTGCCAGTAGCCCAACCGGCACAACGAGCACTGAAGCTTTCTTT
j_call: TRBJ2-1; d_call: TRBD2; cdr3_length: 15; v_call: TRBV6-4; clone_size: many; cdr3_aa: CASGLAGGTYNEQFF; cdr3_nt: TGTGCCAGCGGACTAGCGGGGGGGACCTACAATGAGCAGTTCTTC
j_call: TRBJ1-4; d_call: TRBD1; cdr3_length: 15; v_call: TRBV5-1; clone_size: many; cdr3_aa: CASSRGQGGGEKLFF; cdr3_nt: TGCGCCAGCAGCCGGGGACAGGGCGGGGGCGAAAAACTGTTTTTT
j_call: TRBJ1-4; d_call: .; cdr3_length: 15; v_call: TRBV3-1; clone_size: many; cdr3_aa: CASSQDDRLNEKLFF; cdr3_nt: TGTGCCAGCAGCCAAGATGACAGGCTTAATGAAAAACTGTTTTTT
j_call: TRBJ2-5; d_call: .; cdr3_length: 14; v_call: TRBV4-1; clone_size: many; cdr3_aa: CASSQRTSQETQYF; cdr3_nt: TGCGCCAGCAGCCAGAGGACGTCCCAAGAGACCCAGTACTTC
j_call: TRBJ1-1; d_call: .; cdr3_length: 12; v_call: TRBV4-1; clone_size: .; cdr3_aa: CASSQGMSEAFF; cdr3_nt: TGCGCCAGCAGCCAGGGAATGTCAGAAGCTTTCTTT
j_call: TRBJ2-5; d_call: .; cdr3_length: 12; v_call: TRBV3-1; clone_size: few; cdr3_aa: CASSQDGETQYF; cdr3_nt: TGTGCCAGCAGCCAAGATGGAGAGACCCAGTACTTC
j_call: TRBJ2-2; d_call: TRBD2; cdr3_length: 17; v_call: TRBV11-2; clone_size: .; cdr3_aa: CASSLDLGGSSTGELFF; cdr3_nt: TGTGCCAGCAGCTTAGATTTGGGCGGGAGTAGTACCGGGGAGCTGTTTTTT
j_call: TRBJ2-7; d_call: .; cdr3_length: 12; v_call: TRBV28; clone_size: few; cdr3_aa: CAIIGASIWQYF; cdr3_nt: TGTGCCATCATAGGTGCGTCCATTTGGCAGTACTTC
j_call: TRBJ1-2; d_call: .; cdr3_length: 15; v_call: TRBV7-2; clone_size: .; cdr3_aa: CASSFTERKNYGYTF; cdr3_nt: TGTGCCAGCAGCTTCACAGAAAGAAAAAACTATGGCTACACCTTC
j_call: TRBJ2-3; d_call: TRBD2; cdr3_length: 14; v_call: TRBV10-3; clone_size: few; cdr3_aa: CATWTSGGGDEQYF; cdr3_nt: TGTGCCACCTGGACTAGCGGGGGAGGGGATGAGCAGTATTTT
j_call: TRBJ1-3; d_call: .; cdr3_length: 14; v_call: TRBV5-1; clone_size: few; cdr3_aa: CAGSLGPGGNTIYF; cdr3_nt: TGCGCCGGCAGCCTGGGCCCAGGCGGAAACACCATATATTTT
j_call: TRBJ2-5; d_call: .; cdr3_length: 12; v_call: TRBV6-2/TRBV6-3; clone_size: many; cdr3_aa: CASSNSVETQYF; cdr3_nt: TGTGCCAGCAGTAATAGTGTGGAGACCCAGTACTTC
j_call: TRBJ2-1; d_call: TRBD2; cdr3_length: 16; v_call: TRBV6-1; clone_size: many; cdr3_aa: CASSVEGAGGPNEQFF; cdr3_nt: TGTGCCAGCAGTGTGGAAGGAGCGGGAGGGCCCAATGAGCAGTTCTTC
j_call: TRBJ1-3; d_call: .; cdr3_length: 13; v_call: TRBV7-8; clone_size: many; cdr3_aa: CASSRGDGNTIYF; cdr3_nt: TGTGCCAGCAGCCGAGGGGACGGAAACACCATATATTTT
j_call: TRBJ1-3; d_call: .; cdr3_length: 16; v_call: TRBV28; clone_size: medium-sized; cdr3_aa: CASSSPSNGRENTIYF; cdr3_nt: TGTGCCAGCAGTTCCCCAAGTAACGGGCGAGAAAACACCATATATTTT
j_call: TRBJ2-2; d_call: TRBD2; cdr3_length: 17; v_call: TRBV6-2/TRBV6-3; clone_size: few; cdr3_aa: CASRSLAGAWNTGELFF; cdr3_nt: TGTGCCAGCAGATCGCTAGCGGGAGCCTGGAACACCGGGGAGCTGTTTTTT
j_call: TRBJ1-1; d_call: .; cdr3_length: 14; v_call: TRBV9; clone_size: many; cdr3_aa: CASSVGRLNTEAFF; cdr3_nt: TGTGCCAGCAGCGTAGGACGGTTGAACACTGAAGCTTTCTTT
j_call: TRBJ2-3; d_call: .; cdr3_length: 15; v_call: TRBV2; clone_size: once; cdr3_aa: CASSVRDNRGDTQYF; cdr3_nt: TGTGCCAGCAGTGTTCGGGACAACCGAGGGGATACGCAGTATTTT
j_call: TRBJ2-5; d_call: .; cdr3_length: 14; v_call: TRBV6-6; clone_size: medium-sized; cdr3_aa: CASSYSRGKETQYF; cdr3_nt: TGTGCCAGCAGTTACTCGAGGGGGAAAGAGACCCAGTACTTC
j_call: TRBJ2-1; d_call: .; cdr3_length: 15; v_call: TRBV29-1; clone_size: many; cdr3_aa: CSVEAARVQYNEQFF; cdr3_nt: TGCAGCGTTGAGGCGGCCAGAGTACAATACAATGAGCAGTTCTTC
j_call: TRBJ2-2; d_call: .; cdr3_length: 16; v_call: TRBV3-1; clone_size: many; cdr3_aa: CAGSQDRPPNTGELFF; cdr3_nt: TGTGCCGGCAGCCAAGATCGACCCCCGAACACCGGGGAGCTGTTTTTT
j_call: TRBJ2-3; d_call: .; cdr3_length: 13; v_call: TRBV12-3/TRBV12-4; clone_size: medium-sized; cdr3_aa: CASRTGVGDTQYF; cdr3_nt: TGTGCCAGCAGAACGGGGGTTGGAGATACGCAGTATTTT
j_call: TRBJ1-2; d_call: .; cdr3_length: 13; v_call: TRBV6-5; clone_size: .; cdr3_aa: CASSFRLRGGYTF; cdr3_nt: TGTGCCAGCAGTTTCCGCCTGCGGGGAGGCTACACCTTC
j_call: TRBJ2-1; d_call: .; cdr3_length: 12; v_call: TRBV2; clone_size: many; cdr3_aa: CASSLDSYRQFF; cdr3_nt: TGTGCCAGCAGCTTAGACTCTTACAGGCAGTTCTTC
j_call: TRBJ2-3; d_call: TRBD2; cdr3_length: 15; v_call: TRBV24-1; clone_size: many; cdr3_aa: CATSDQTSGGDTQYF; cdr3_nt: TGTGCCACCAGTGATCAGACTAGCGGGGGTGATACGCAGTATTTT
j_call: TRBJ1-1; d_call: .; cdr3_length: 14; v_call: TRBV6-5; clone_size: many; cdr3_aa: CASSYQEQNTEAFF; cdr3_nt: TGTGCCAGCAGTTATCAGGAGCAGAACACTGAAGCTTTCTTT
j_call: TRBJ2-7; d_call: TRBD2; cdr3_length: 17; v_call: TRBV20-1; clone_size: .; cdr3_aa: CSARGTGTSGGPYEKYF; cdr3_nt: TGCAGTGCTCGAGGAACCGGGACTAGCGGGGGCCCCTACGAGAAGTACTTC
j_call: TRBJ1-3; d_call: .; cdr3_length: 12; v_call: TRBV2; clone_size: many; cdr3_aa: CASSGEGNTIYF; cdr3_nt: TGTGCCAGCAGCGGGGAGGGAAACACCATATATTTT
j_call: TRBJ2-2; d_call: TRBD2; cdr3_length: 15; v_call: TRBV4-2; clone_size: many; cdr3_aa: CASSQDQGGPGELFF; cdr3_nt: TGTGCCAGCAGCCAAGATCAGGGAGGGCCCGGGGAGCTGTTTTTT
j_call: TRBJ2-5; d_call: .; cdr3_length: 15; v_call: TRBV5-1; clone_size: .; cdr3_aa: CASSLDSGGQETQYF; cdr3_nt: TGCGCCAGCAGCTTGGATAGTGGCGGGCAAGAGACCCAGTACTTC
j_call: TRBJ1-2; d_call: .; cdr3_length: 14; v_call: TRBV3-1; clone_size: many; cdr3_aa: CASSQGRSNYGYTF; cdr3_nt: TGTGCCAGCAGCCAAGGGCGGAGTAACTATGGCTACACCTTC
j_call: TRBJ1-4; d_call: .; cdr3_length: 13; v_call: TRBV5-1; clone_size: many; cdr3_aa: CASKRGGDEKLFF; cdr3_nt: TGCGCCAGCAAGCGGGGCGGGGATGAAAAACTGTTTTTT
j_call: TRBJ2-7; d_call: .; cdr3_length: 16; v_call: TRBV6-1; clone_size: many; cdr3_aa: CASTPRGQTHSYEQYF; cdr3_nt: TGTGCCAGCACCCCAAGAGGGCAGACTCACTCCTACGAGCAGTACTTC
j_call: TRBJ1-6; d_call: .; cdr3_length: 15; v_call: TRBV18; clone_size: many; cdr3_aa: CASSPVGSDNSPLHF; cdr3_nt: TGTGCCAGCTCACCGGTAGGGTCGGATAATTCACCCCTCCACTTT
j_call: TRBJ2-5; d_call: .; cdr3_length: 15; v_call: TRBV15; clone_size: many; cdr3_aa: CATSGRTGRGETQYF; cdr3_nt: TGTGCCACCAGCGGGAGGACAGGGCGGGGGGAGACCCAGTACTTC
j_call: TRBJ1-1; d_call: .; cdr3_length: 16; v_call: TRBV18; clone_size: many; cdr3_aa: CASSPSRVFWNTEAFF; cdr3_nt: TGTGCCAGCTCACCGAGCAGGGTTTTCTGGAACACTGAAGCTTTCTTT
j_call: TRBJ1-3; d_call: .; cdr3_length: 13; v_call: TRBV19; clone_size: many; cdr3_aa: CASSESPGNTIYF; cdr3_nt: TGTGCCAGTAGTGAGAGTCCTGGAAACACCATATATTTT
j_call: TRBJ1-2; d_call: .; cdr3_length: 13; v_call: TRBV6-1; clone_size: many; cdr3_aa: CASSRFGNYGYTF; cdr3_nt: TGTGCCAGCAGTAGGTTTGGAAACTATGGCTACACCTTC
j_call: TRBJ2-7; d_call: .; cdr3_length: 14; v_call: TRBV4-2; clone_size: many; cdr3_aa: CASSLGEGLYEQYF; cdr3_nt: TGTGCCAGCAGCCTAGGAGAGGGCCTATACGAGCAGTACTTC
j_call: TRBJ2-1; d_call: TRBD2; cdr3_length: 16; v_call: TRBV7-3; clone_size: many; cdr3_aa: CASSSKTSGGHNEQFF; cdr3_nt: TGTGCCAGCAGCTCTAAGACTAGCGGGGGCCACAATGAGCAGTTCTTC
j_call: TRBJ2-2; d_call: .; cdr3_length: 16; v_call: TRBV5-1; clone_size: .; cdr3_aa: CASSLFVGGDIGELFF; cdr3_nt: TGCGCCAGCAGCTTGTTTGTGGGGGGTGATATCGGGGAGCTGTTTTTT
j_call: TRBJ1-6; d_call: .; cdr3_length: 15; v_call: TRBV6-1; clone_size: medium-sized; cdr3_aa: CASSPGSSYNSPLHF; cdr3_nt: TGTGCCAGCAGTCCGGGGAGCTCCTATAATTCACCCCTCCACTTT